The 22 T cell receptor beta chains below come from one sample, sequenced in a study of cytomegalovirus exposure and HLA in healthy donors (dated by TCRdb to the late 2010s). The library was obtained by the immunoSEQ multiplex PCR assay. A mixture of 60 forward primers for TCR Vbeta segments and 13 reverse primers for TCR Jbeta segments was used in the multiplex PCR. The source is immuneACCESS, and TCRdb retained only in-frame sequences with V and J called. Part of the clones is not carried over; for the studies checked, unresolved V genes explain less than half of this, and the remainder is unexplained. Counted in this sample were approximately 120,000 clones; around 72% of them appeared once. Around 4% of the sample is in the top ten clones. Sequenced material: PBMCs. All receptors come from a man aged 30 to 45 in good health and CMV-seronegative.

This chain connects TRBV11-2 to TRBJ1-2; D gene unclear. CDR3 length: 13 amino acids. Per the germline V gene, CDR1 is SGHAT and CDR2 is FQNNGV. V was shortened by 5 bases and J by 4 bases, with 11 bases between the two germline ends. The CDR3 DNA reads TGTGCCAGCAGCGGGCTGGCGTCCTATGGCTACACCTTC. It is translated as CASSGLASYGYTF.

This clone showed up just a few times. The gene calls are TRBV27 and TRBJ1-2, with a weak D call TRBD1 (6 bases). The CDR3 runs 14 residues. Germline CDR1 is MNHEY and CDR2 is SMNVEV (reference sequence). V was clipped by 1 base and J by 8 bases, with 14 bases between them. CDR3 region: CASSLFVDSPGYTF. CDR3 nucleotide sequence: TGTGCCAGCAGTTTATTTGTGGACAGCCCAGGCTACACCTTC.

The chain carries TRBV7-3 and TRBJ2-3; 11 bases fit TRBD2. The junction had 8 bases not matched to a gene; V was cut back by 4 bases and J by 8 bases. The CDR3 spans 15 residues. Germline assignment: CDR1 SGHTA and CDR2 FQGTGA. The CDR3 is CASSSSGGPSGTQYF. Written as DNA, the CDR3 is TGTGCCAGCAGCTCTAGCGGGGGGCCCTCCGGTACGCAGTATTTT. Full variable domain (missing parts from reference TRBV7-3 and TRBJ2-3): GAGVSQTPSNKVTEKGKYVELRCDPISGHTALYWYRQSLGQGPEFLIYFQGTGAADDSGLPNDRFFAVRPEGSVSTLKIQRTERGDSAVYLCASSSSGGPSGTQYFGPGTRLTVL.

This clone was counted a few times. The CDR3 protein is CASSLGQGNNGYTF. In DNA, the CDR3 is TGCGCCAGCAGCTTGGGACAGGGAAACAATGGCTACACCTTC. The chain uses TRBV5-1 and TRBJ1-2, with 7 bases aligning to TRBD1. Trimming took 0 bases from V and 6 from J; bases not matched to a gene: 5. Per germline, CDR1 SGHRS and CDR2 YFSETQ. The CDR3 has 14 residues. Drawing the rest from reference TRBV5-1 and TRBJ1-2, the complete variable domain is KAGVTQTPRYLIKTRGQQVTLSCSPISGHRSVSWYQQTPGQGLQFLFEYFSETQRNKGNFPGRFSGRQFSNSRSEMNVSTLELGDSALYLCASSLGQGNNGYTFGSGTRLTVV.

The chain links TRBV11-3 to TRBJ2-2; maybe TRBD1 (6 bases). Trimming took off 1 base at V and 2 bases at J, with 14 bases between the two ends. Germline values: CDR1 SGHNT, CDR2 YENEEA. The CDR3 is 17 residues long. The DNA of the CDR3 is TGTGCCAGCAGCTTAGGCACAGGGACGGACAACACCGGGGAGCTGTTTTTT. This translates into CASSLGTGTDNTGELFF.

The DNA of the CDR3 is TGTGCCTGGAGTGAGGACAGCAGCACAGATACGCAGTATTTT. Translated, it gives CAWSEDSSTDTQYF. The chain uses TRBV30 and TRBJ2-3, with D perhaps matching TRBD1 (6 bases). CDR3 length equals 14 residues. Trimming removed 1 base from V and 0 bases from J, with 8 bases in between. Germline V gene lookup returns CDR1 GTSNPN and CDR2 SVGIG (reference sequence).

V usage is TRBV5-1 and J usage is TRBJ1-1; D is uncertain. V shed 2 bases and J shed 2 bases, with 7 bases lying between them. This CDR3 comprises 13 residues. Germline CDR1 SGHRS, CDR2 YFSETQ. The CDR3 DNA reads TGCGCCAGCAGCTTCCTAGCCAACACTGAAGCTTTCTTT. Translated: CASSFLANTEAFF.

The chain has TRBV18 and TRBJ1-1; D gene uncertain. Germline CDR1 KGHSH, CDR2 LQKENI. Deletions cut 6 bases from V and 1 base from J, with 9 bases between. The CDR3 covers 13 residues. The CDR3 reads CASSPAGNTEAFF. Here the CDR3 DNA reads TGTGCCAGCTCCCCTGCGGGGAACACTGAAGCTTTCTTT.

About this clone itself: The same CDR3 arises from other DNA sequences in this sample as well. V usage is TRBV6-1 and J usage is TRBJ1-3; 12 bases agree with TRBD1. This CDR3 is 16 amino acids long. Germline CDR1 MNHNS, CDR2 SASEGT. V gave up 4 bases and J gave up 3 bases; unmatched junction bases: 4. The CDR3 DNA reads TGTGCCAGCAGTGCGGGGACAGGGGGCGGTGGAAACACCATATATTTT. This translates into CASSAGTGGGGNTIYF.

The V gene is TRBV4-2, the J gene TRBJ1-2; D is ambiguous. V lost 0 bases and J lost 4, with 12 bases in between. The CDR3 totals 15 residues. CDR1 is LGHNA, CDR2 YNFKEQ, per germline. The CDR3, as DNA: TGTGCCAGCAGCCAAGATCAAAGACAAGTCTATGGCTACACCTTC. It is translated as CASSQDQRQVYGYTF.

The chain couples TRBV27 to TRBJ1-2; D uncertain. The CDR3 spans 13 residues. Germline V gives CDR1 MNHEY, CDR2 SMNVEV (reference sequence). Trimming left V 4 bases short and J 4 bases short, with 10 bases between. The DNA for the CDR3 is TGTGCCAGCAGTTCAGAGGCCTTCTATGGCTACACCTTC. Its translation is CASSSEAFYGYTF.

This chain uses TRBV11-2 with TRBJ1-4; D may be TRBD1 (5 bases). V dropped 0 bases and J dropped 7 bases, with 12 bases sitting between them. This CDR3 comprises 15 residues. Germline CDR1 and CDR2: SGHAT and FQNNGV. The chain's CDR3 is CASSLDGQGTEKLFF. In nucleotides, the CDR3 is TGTGCCAGCAGCTTAGATGGTCAGGGAACTGAAAAACTGTTTTTT. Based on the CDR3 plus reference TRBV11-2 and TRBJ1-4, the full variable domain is EAGVAQSPRYKIIEKRQSVAFWCNPISGHATLYWYQQILGQGPKLLIQFQNNGVVDDSQLPKDRFSAERLKGVDSTLKIQPAKLEDSAVYLCASSLDGQGTEKLFFGSGTQLSVL.

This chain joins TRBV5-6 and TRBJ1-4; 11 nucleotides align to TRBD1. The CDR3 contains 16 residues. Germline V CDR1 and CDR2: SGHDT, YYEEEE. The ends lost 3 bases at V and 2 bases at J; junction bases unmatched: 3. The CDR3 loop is CASSSGQGATNEKLFF. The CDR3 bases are TGTGCCAGCAGCTCAGGACAGGGGGCCACTAATGAAAAACTGTTTTTT.

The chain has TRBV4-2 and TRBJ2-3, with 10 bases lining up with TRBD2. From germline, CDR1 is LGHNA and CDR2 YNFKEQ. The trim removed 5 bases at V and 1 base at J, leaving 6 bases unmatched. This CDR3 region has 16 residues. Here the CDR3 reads CASSFRLAGGTDTQYF. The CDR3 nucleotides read TGTGCCAGCAGCTTCCGACTAGCGGGTGGCACAGATACGCAGTATTTT.

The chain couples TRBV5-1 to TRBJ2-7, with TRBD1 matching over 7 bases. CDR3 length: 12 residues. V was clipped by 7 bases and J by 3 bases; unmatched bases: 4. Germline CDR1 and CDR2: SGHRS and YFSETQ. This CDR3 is CASGTDLYEQYF. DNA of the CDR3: TGCGCCAGCGGGACAGACCTCTACGAGCAGTACTTC.

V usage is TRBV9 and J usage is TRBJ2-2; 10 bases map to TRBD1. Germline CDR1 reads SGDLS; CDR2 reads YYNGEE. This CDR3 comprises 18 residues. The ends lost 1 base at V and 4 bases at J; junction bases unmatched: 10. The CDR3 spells CASSVHPTGGIGTGELFF. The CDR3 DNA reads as TGTGCCAGCAGCGTACATCCGACAGGGGGCATTGGCACCGGGGAGCTGTTTTTT.

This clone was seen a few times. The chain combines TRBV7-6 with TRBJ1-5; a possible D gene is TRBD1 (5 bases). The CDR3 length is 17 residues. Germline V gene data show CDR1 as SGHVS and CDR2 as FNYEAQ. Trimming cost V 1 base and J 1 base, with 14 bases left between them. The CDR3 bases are TGTGCCAGCAGCTTAGGCCTCGGCAGGGCCAGCAATCAGCCCCAGCATTTT. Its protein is CASSLGLGRASNQPQHF. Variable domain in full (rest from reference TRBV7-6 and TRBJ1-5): GAGVSQSPRYKVTKRGQDVALRCDPISGHVSLYWYRQALGQGPEFLTYFNYEAQQDKSGLPNDRFSAERPEGSISTLTIQRTEQRDSAMYRCASSLGLGRASNQPQHFGDGTRLSIL.

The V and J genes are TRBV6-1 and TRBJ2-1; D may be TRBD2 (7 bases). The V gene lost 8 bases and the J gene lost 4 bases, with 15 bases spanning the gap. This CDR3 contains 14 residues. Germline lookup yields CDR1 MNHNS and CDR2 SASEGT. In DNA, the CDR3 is TGTGCCAGCCCGAGGGGGGGCGTGTACAATGAGCAGTTCTTC. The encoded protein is CASPRGGVYNEQFF.

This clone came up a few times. CDR3 region: CASSLGPWEGSYYGYTF. The CDR3 bases are TGTGCCAGCAGCTTGGGCCCTTGGGAGGGGTCCTACTATGGCTACACCTTC. The genes are TRBV5-8 and TRBJ1-2, with a weak D call TRBD1 (5 bases). The CDR3 consists of 17 residues. Trimming left V 0 bases short and J 3 bases short, with 18 bases between. Germline V CDR1 and CDR2: SGHTS, YDEGEE.

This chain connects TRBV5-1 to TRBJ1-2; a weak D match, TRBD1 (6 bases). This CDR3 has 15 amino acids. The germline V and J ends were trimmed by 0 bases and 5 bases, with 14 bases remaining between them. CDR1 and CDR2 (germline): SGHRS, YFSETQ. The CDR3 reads CASSLAPGVEYGYTF. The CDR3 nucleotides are TGCGCCAGCAGCTTGGCCCCAGGGGTTGAGTATGGCTACACCTTC.

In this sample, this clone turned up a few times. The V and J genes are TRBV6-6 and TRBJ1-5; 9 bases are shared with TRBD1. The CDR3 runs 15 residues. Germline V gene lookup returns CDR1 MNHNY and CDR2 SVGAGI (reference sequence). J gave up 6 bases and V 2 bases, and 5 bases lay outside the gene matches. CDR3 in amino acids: CASSYPDRGVQPQHF. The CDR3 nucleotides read TGTGCCAGCAGTTACCCCGACAGGGGGGTTCAGCCCCAGCATTTT.

This chain's CDR3 is CASSPSGGPTYEQYF. CDR3 coding DNA: TGTGCCAGCAGCCCTAGCGGGGGTCCGACCTACGAGCAGTACTTC. This chain uses TRBV6-5 with TRBJ2-5, with TRBD2 identical over 10 bases. The J call may be incorrect, as the DNA end agrees better with TRBJ2-7. CDR3 size: 15 residues. Germline V gene data show CDR1 as MNHEY and CDR2 as SVGAGI.